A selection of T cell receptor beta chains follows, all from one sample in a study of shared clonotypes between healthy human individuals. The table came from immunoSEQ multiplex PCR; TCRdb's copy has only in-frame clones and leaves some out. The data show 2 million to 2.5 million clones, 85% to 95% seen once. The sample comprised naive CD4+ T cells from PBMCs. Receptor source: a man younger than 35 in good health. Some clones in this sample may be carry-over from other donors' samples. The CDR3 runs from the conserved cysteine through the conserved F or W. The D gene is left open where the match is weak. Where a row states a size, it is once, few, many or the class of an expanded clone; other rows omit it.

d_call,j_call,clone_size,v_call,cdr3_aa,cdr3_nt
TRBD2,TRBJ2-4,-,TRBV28,CASNELAGRRYIQYF,TGTGCCAGCAATGAACTAGCGGGAAGGAGGTACATTCAGTACTTC
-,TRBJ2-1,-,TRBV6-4,CASSDSYRSSYNEQFF,TGTGCCAGCAGTGACAGCTACAGGAGCTCCTACAATGAGCAGTTCTTC
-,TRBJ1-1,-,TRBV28,CASVLSLSPREAFF,TGTGCCAGCGTTTTGTCTCTGTCGCCGCGTGAAGCTTTCTTT
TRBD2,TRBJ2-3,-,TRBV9,CASSAQAGVGTDTQYF,TGTGCCAGCAGCGCCCAAGCGGGAGTGGGGACAGATACGCAGTATTTT
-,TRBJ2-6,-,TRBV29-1,CSVFSGANVLTF,TGCAGCGTGTTTTCTGGGGCCAACGTCCTGACTTTC
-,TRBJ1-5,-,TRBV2,CASSDGGAAQPQHF,TGTGCCAGCAGTGATGGGGGGGCGGCTCAGCCCCAGCATTTT
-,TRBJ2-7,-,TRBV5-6,CASSLWGTQTYEQYF,TGTGCCAGCAGCTTATGGGGGACCCAAACCTACGAGCAGTACTTC
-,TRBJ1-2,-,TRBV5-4,CASSLNGQHGYTF,TGTGCCAGCAGCTTAAACGGACAGCATGGCTACACCTTC
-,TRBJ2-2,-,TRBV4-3,CASSQDQQGPGTGELFF,TGCGCCAGCAGCCAAGATCAGCAGGGCCCGGGCACCGGGGAGCTGTTTTTT
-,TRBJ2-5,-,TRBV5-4,CASSPSGVPQETQYF,TGTGCCAGCAGCCCCTCGGGAGTTCCCCAAGAGACCCAGTACTTC
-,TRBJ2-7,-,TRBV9,CASSATPSSYEQYF,TGTGCCAGCAGCGCAACACCGAGCTCCTACGAGCAGTACTTC
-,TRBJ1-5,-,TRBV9,CASSVGIKGQPQHF,TGTGCCAGCAGCGTCGGAATTAAAGGACAGCCCCAGCATTTT
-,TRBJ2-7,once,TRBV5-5,CASSLAGRYEQYF,TGTGCCAGCAGCTTGGCCGGACGGTACGAGCAGTACTTC
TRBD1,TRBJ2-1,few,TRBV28,CASRTPGQFNNEQFF,TGTGCCAGCAGGACACCGGGACAGTTTAACAATGAGCAGTTCTTC
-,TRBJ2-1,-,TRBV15,CATSIDGSSYNEQFF,TGTGCCACCAGCATTGATGGGAGCTCCTACAATGAGCAGTTCTTC
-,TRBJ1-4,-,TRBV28,CASRIGRPEKLFF,TGTGCCAGCAGGATCGGCAGGCCAGAAAAACTGTTTTTT
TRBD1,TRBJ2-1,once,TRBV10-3,CAISYDRASYNEQFF,TGTGCCATCAGTTACGACAGGGCCTCTTACAATGAGCAGTTCTTC
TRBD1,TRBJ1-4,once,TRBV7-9,CASSLYRGTTNEKLFF,TGTGCCAGCAGCTTGTACAGGGGGACAACTAATGAAAAACTGTTTTTT
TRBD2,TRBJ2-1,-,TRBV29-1,CSVEKRETNNEQFF,TGCAGCGTTGAAAAGCGGGAGACTAACAATGAGCAGTTCTTC
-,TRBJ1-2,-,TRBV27,CATISLIGGIEGYTF,TGTGCCACCATATCCCTAATCGGGGGGATAGAAGGCTACACCTTC
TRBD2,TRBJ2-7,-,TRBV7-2,CASSRPGLANYEQYF,TGTGCCAGCAGCCGACCGGGACTAGCGAACTACGAGCAGTACTTC
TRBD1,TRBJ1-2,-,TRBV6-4,CASSDPQGQPYGYTF,TGTGCCAGCAGTGACCCCCAGGGACAGCCGTATGGCTACACCTTC
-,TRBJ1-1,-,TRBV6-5,CASSFRGGTEAFF,TGTGCCAGCAGTTTCAGGGGTGGGACTGAAGCTTTCTTT
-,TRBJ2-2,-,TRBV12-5,CASGLVQGSGELFF,TGTGCTAGTGGTTTGGTACAAGGTTCCGGGGAGCTGTTTTTT
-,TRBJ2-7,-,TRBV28,CASSFGAPAHEQYF,TGTGCCAGCAGTTTTGGTGCCCCTGCCCACGAGCAGTACTTC
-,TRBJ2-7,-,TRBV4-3,CASSQDLTVYEQYF,TGCGCCAGCAGCCAAGATTTGACAGTCTACGAGCAGTACTTC
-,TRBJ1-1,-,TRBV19,CASTIGGGEAFF,TGTGCCAGTACCATAGGGGGGGGTGAAGCTTTCTTT
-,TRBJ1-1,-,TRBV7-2,CASSSDRNTEAFF,TGTGCCAGCAGCTCGGACAGGAACACTGAAGCTTTCTTT
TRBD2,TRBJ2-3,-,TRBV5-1,CASSSSSGSSGTQYF,TGCGCCAGCAGCTCTTCTAGCGGGAGTTCGGGTACGCAGTATTTT
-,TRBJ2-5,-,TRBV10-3,CAISEFQETQYF,TGTGCCATCAGTGAGTTCCAAGAGACCCAGTACTTC
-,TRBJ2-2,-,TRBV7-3,CASSIDTTNTGELFF,TGTGCCAGCAGCATAGACACGACGAACACCGGGGAGCTGTTTTTT
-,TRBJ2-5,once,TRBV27,CASSFHGETQYF,TGTGCCAGCAGTTTCCATGGGGAGACCCAGTACTTC
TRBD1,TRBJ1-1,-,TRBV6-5,CASSSPGQATNTEAFF,TGTGCCAGCAGTTCGCCAGGACAGGCCACGAACACTGAAGCTTTCTTT
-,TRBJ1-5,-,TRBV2,CASSDTGGREQPQHF,TGTGCCAGCAGTGATACGGGAGGGAGGGAGCAGCCCCAGCATTTT
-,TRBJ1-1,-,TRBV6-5,CASSRNIGFEAFF,TGTGCCAGCAGCAGGAACATTGGCTTTGAAGCTTTCTTT
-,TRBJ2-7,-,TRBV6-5,CASSPSSYEQYF,TGTGCCAGCAGTCCTAGCTCCTACGAGCAGTACTTC
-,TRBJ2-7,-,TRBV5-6,CASSLGAQSYEQYF,TGTGCCAGCAGCTTGGGTGCCCAGTCCTACGAGCAGTACTTC
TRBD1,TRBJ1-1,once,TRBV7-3,CASSPGQGEAFF,TGTGCCAGCAGCCCCGGACAGGGTGAAGCTTTCTTT
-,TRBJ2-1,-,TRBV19,CASSTLGGTNNEQFF,TGTGCCAGTAGTACCCTGGGGGGCACCAACAATGAGCAGTTCTTC
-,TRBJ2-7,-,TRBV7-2,CASSLAFSYEQYF,TGTGCCAGCAGCTTAGCTTTCTCCTACGAGCAGTACTTC
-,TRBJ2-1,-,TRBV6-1,CASRFLGDNEQFF,TGTGCCAGCAGGTTCCTAGGAGACAATGAGCAGTTCTTC
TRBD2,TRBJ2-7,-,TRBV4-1,CASSREGGRAYEQYF,TGCGCCAGCAGCCGAGAGGGCGGGAGGGCCTACGAGCAGTACTTC
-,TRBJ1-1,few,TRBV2,CASRKTTEAFF,TGTGCCAGCAGGAAGACAACCGAAGCTTTCTTT
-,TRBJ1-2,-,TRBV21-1,CASSARDGSNYGYTF,TGTGCCAGCAGCGCACGGGACGGCTCTAACTATGGCTACACCTTC
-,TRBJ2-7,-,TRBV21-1,CASSKIGGYASYEQYF,TGTGCCAGCAGCAAAATCGGCGGGTACGCCTCCTACGAGCAGTACTTC